This T cell receptor beta chain appears in the sequencing data of a study of Ad26.COV2.S vaccination and SARS-CoV-2 variants. V was cut by 3 bases and J by 0 bases, with 15 bases left in between. The CDR3 is 16 amino acids. CDR1 and CDR2 (germline): DFQATT, SNEGSKA (reference sequence). Treatment: about 20 received Ad26.COV2.S at low or high dose, single or two shots; 5 received placebo; per-sample allocation not given. Samples analyzed were those drawn on day 63 after the first vaccine or placebo injection. Repertoires were generated with immunoSEQ multiplex PCR, while TCRdb's copy carries only in-frame clones and drops some. The sample lists about half a million clones, nearly 90% occurring once.

The source is a person between 18 and 59 years old who received the Ad26.COV2.S COVID-19 vaccine or a placebo. The material sequenced was peripheral blood, taken in a trial of Ad26.COV2.S vaccine versus placebo. The chain combines TRBV20-1 with TRBJ2-1; D is uncertain. CDR3 region: CSASLGPRSSYNEQFF. DNA of the CDR3: TGCAGTGCTAGTTTAGGACCCAGAAGCTCCTACAATGAGCAGTTCTTC.